A selection of T cell receptor beta chains follows, all from one sample in a study of post-analysis software for immune sequencing data. Each CDR3 protein gets one entry after TCRdb re-called the PCR reads with MiXCR. The sample contains approximately 440,000 distinct CDR3 sequences, roughly 46% of which appear only once. The sample consisted of blood. The receptors originated from a girl aged 5-17 years with multiple sclerosis. Both conserved end residues are part of each CDR3. The order of the fields is D gene, clone size, J gene, V gene, CDR3 protein, CDR3 DNA. A D gene is named only where the DNA matches it firmly. Some rows mark clone size as missing; the rest say once, few, many or name a class of expanded clone.

d_gene: -
abundance: -
j_gene: TRBJ1-2
v_gene: TRBV4-1
CDR3aa: CASSQLGTHNYGYTF
CDR3nt: TGCGCCAGCAGCCAACTGGGGACACATAACTATGGCTACACCTTC

d_gene: TRBD2
abundance: -
j_gene: TRBJ2-1
v_gene: TRBV10-3
CDR3aa: CAITGGDEQFF
CDR3nt: TGTGCCATCACTGGGGGGGATGAGCAGTTCTTC

d_gene: TRBD2
abundance: few
j_gene: TRBJ2-1
v_gene: TRBV15
CDR3aa: CATSNVSGRDNEQFF
CDR3nt: TGTGCCACCAGCAACGTTAGCGGGAGGGACAATGAGCAGTTCTTC

d_gene: -
abundance: -
j_gene: TRBJ2-7
v_gene: TRBV12-3/TRBV12-4
CDR3aa: CASSSLLGREQYF
CDR3nt: TGTGCCAGCAGTTCTCTCCTAGGGCGCGAGCAGTACTTC

d_gene: TRBD1
abundance: -
j_gene: TRBJ1-4
v_gene: TRBV12-3/TRBV12-4
CDR3aa: CASSGGTANEKLFF
CDR3nt: TGTGCCAGCAGTGGCGGGACAGCTAATGAAAAACTGTTTTTT

d_gene: -
abundance: -
j_gene: TRBJ1-1
v_gene: TRBV5-1
CDR3aa: CASSGGVTNTEAFF
CDR3nt: TGCGCCAGCAGCGGCGGAGTTACGAACACTGAAGCTTTCTTT

d_gene: -
abundance: few
j_gene: TRBJ1-1
v_gene: TRBV15
CDR3aa: CATSGRDTPTMRAFF
CDR3nt: TGTGCCACCAGCGGAAGGGACACACCAACAATGCGGGCTTTCTTT

d_gene: -
abundance: -
j_gene: TRBJ2-3
v_gene: TRBV18
CDR3aa: CASSRLETDTQYF
CDR3nt: TGTGCCAGCTCACGACTAGAAACAGATACGCAGTATTTT

d_gene: -
abundance: -
j_gene: TRBJ2-3
v_gene: TRBV15
CDR3aa: CATSPQALRPDTQYF
CDR3nt: TGTGCCACCAGCCCACAGGCCCTCCGCCCGGATACGCAGTATTTT

d_gene: TRBD2
abundance: few
j_gene: TRBJ2-3
v_gene: TRBV20-1
CDR3aa: CSGVAAGGLADTQYF
CDR3nt: TGCAGCGGGGTGGCGGCGGGAGGGCTTGCAGATACGCAGTATTTT

d_gene: TRBD2
abundance: -
j_gene: TRBJ2-5
v_gene: TRBV29-1
CDR3aa: CSAGGLAGVEQYF
CDR3nt: TGCAGCGCCGGGGGACTAGCGGGAGTAGAGCAGTACTTC

d_gene: TRBD2
abundance: once
j_gene: TRBJ2-3
v_gene: TRBV12-3/TRBV12-4
CDR3aa: CASSFRGGRADTQYF
CDR3nt: TGTGCCAGCAGTTTTCGGGGCGGGAGGGCAGATACGCAGTATTTT

d_gene: -
abundance: -
j_gene: TRBJ2-7
v_gene: TRBV7-6
CDR3aa: CASSAKYGQNRYEQYF
CDR3nt: TGTGCCAGCAGCGCAAAGTATGGACAGAACCGCTACGAGCAGTACTTC

d_gene: -
abundance: -
j_gene: TRBJ1-2
v_gene: TRBV5-1
CDR3aa: CASSVSRGVTGYTF
CDR3nt: TGCGCCAGCAGCGTCTCTAGGGGCGTGACGGGCTACACCTTC

d_gene: -
abundance: -
j_gene: TRBJ2-7
v_gene: TRBV6-5
CDR3aa: CASSFRDQSYEQYF
CDR3nt: TGTGCCAGCAGTTTCCGGGACCAATCCTACGAGCAGTACTTC

d_gene: -
abundance: -
j_gene: TRBJ2-4
v_gene: TRBV12-3/TRBV12-4
CDR3aa: CANSFEGRGAKNIQYF
CDR3nt: TGTGCCAACAGTTTTGAGGGGAGAGGGGCCAAAAACATTCAGTACTTC

d_gene: -
abundance: few
j_gene: TRBJ2-1
v_gene: TRBV20-1
CDR3aa: CSATRQPSYNEQFF
CDR3nt: TGCAGTGCTACCCGACAGCCCTCCTACAATGAGCAGTTCTTC

d_gene: TRBD2
abundance: -
j_gene: TRBJ2-5
v_gene: TRBV14
CDR3aa: CASSQEQREMDRETQYF
CDR3nt: TGTGCCAGCAGCCAAGAGCAGCGGGAGATGGATAGGGAGACCCAGTACTTC

d_gene: -
abundance: many
j_gene: TRBJ2-5
v_gene: TRBV20-1
CDR3aa: CSAQRWTQYF
CDR3nt: TGCAGTGCCCAACGTTGGACCCAGTACTTC

d_gene: -
abundance: -
j_gene: TRBJ1-2
v_gene: TRBV12-3/TRBV12-4
CDR3aa: CASSSSDYGYTF
CDR3nt: TGTGCCAGCAGTTCTTCAGACTATGGCTACACCTTC

d_gene: TRBD2
abundance: few
j_gene: TRBJ2-7
v_gene: TRBV20-1
CDR3aa: CSAGLAGSSYEQYF
CDR3nt: TGCAGTGCTGGACTAGCGGGAAGCTCCTACGAGCAGTACTTC

d_gene: TRBD1
abundance: -
j_gene: TRBJ2-7
v_gene: TRBV7-9
CDR3aa: CASSSDRGEYEQYF
CDR3nt: TGTGCCAGCAGCTCAGACAGGGGGGAGTACGAGCAGTACTTC

d_gene: -
abundance: few
j_gene: TRBJ1-2
v_gene: TRBV10-3
CDR3aa: CAISGVPLSENGYTF
CDR3nt: TGTGCCATCAGTGGGGTCCCCCTTTCTGAGAATGGCTACACCTTC

d_gene: -
abundance: -
j_gene: TRBJ2-3
v_gene: TRBV20-1
CDR3aa: CSANGKGTDTQYF
CDR3nt: TGCAGTGCTAACGGAAAAGGCACAGATACGCAGTATTTT

d_gene: -
abundance: -
j_gene: TRBJ2-1
v_gene: TRBV7-2
CDR3aa: CASSRIVSSYNEQFF
CDR3nt: TGTGCCAGCAGCAGGATAGTGTCATCCTACAATGAGCAGTTCTTC

d_gene: -
abundance: -
j_gene: TRBJ1-2
v_gene: TRBV27
CDR3aa: CATSDGYGYTF
CDR3nt: TGTGCCACCTCGGACGGCTATGGCTACACCTTC

d_gene: -
abundance: -
j_gene: TRBJ2-1
v_gene: TRBV7-9
CDR3aa: CASSLASVSYNEQFF
CDR3nt: TGTGCCAGCAGCTTAGCCTCGGTTTCCTACAATGAGCAGTTCTTC

d_gene: -
abundance: -
j_gene: TRBJ1-2
v_gene: TRBV10-3
CDR3aa: CAISESGRESGYTF
CDR3nt: TGTGCCATCAGTGAGTCTGGCAGGGAGTCTGGCTACACCTTC

d_gene: -
abundance: once
j_gene: TRBJ1-6
v_gene: TRBV5-6
CDR3aa: CASSLPGLVPLHF
CDR3nt: TGTGCCAGCAGCTTGCCAGGGCTGGTACCCCTCCACTTT

d_gene: -
abundance: -
j_gene: TRBJ2-7
v_gene: TRBV2
CDR3aa: CASQLENTYEQYF
CDR3nt: TGTGCCAGCCAACTAGAAAACACCTACGAGCAGTACTTC

d_gene: -
abundance: -
j_gene: TRBJ2-1
v_gene: TRBV7-2
CDR3aa: CASSLSMGDEQFF
CDR3nt: TGTGCCAGCAGCTTAAGCATGGGTGATGAGCAGTTCTTC

d_gene: -
abundance: few
j_gene: TRBJ1-6
v_gene: TRBV7-3
CDR3aa: CASSLEGASDSPLHF
CDR3nt: TGTGCCAGCAGCTTAGAAGGGGCCTCCGATTCACCCCTCCACTTT

d_gene: -
abundance: -
j_gene: TRBJ1-1
v_gene: TRBV18
CDR3aa: CASSPNGGLANTEAFF
CDR3nt: TGTGCCAGCTCACCAAACGGGGGACTCGCTAACACTGAAGCTTTCTTT

d_gene: TRBD1
abundance: -
j_gene: TRBJ2-3
v_gene: TRBV7-2
CDR3aa: CASSLRQGGADTQYF
CDR3nt: TGTGCCAGCAGCTTAAGACAGGGTGGAGCAGATACGCAGTATTTT

d_gene: -
abundance: -
j_gene: TRBJ2-1
v_gene: TRBV14
CDR3aa: CASRNSGGNEQFF
CDR3nt: TGTGCCAGCAGGAACTCAGGGGGGAATGAGCAGTTCTTC

d_gene: -
abundance: -
j_gene: TRBJ1-2
v_gene: TRBV28
CDR3aa: CASTLGGSNYGYTF
CDR3nt: TGTGCCAGCACTTTGGGGGGTTCTAACTATGGCTACACCTTC

d_gene: -
abundance: -
j_gene: TRBJ2-1
v_gene: TRBV7-8
CDR3aa: CASSFRTVGAYNEQFF
CDR3nt: TGTGCCAGCAGCTTTCGGACAGTCGGGGCCTACAATGAGCAGTTCTTC

d_gene: TRBD1
abundance: -
j_gene: TRBJ2-7
v_gene: TRBV9
CDR3aa: CASSEGTAGYEQYF
CDR3nt: TGTGCCAGCAGCGAAGGGACAGCAGGCTACGAGCAGTACTTC

d_gene: -
abundance: -
j_gene: TRBJ2-1
v_gene: TRBV28
CDR3aa: CASNDGHIEQFF
CDR3nt: TGTGCCAGCAATGACGGACATATTGAGCAGTTCTTC

d_gene: -
abundance: -
j_gene: TRBJ2-7
v_gene: TRBV29-1
CDR3aa: CSVGERDYEQYF
CDR3nt: TGCAGCGTTGGCGAGAGAGACTACGAGCAGTACTTC

d_gene: -
abundance: -
j_gene: TRBJ1-5
v_gene: TRBV6-2/TRBV6-3
CDR3aa: CAGSGGEWGQPQHF
CDR3nt: TGTGCCGGCAGTGGAGGGGAATGGGGTCAGCCCCAGCATTTT

d_gene: TRBD1
abundance: -
j_gene: TRBJ1-6
v_gene: TRBV28
CDR3aa: CASSSAGGHSPLHF
CDR3nt: TGTGCCAGCAGTTCGGCAGGGGGCCATTCACCCCTCCACTTT

d_gene: -
abundance: once
j_gene: TRBJ2-1
v_gene: TRBV10-3
CDR3aa: CAISGGDVNEQFF
CDR3nt: TGTGCCATCAGTGGGGGGGACGTCAATGAGCAGTTCTTC

d_gene: TRBD1
abundance: -
j_gene: TRBJ2-7
v_gene: TRBV12-3/TRBV12-4
CDR3aa: CASSLRQGREQYF
CDR3nt: TGTGCCAGCAGTTTAAGACAGGGGCGCGAGCAGTACTTC

d_gene: -
abundance: -
j_gene: TRBJ1-2
v_gene: TRBV4-2
CDR3aa: CASSPGHASYGYTF
CDR3nt: TGTGCCAGCAGCCCGGGACACGCAAGCTATGGCTACACCTTC

d_gene: -
abundance: -
j_gene: TRBJ2-7
v_gene: TRBV20-1
CDR3aa: CSGRGSYEQYF
CDR3nt: TGCAGCGGAAGGGGGTCCTACGAGCAGTACTTC

d_gene: -
abundance: few
j_gene: TRBJ2-1
v_gene: TRBV3-1
CDR3aa: CASSHLSGNEQFF
CDR3nt: TGTGCCAGCAGCCACCTTTCAGGCAATGAGCAGTTCTTC

d_gene: -
abundance: few
j_gene: TRBJ2-3
v_gene: TRBV20-1
CDR3aa: CSARDSIQDSTDTQYF
CDR3nt: TGCAGTGCTAGAGATTCTATCCAGGACTCCACAGATACGCAGTATTTT

d_gene: TRBD1
abundance: -
j_gene: TRBJ2-4
v_gene: TRBV5-1
CDR3aa: CASSSRMGQGINIQYF
CDR3nt: TGCGCCAGCAGCTCCAGAATGGGACAGGGGATAAACATTCAGTACTTC

d_gene: TRBD1
abundance: -
j_gene: TRBJ2-3
v_gene: TRBV29-1
CDR3aa: CSVGIPRTGTQYF
CDR3nt: TGCAGCGTTGGTATCCCGCGGACAGGTACGCAGTATTTT

d_gene: -
abundance: -
j_gene: TRBJ2-1
v_gene: TRBV7-2
CDR3aa: CASSWTLRDEQFF
CDR3nt: TGTGCCAGCAGCTGGACATTAAGGGATGAGCAGTTCTTC

d_gene: -
abundance: -
j_gene: TRBJ2-1
v_gene: TRBV11-1
CDR3aa: CASSSSGPNEQFF
CDR3nt: TGTGCCAGCAGCTCCTCCGGACCCAATGAGCAGTTCTTC

d_gene: -
abundance: -
j_gene: TRBJ2-2
v_gene: TRBV18
CDR3aa: CASSPRTGELFF
CDR3nt: TGTGCCAGCTCACCTCGGACCGGGGAGCTGTTTTTT